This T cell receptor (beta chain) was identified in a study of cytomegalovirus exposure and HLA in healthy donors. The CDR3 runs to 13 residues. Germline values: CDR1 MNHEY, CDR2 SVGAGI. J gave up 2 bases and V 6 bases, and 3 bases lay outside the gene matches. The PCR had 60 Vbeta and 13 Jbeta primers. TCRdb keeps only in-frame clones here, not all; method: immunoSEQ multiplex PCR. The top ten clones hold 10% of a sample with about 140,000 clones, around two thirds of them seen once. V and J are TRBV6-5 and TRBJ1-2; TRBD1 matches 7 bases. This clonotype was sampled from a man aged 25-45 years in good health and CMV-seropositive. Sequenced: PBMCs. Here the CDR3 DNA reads TGTGCCAGCAGCCGACAGGGAAACTATGGCTACACCTTC. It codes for CASSRQGNYGYTF.